The T cell receptor beta chain described here comes from a study of cytomegalovirus exposure and HLA in healthy donors. Germline V gives CDR1 SGHAT, CDR2 FQNNGV. V shed 5 bases and J 0 bases; nucleotides not matched to a gene: 5. The length of the CDR3 is 16 residues. Sequencing used immunoSEQ multiplex PCR; TCRdb keeps in-frame clones, though not all of them. The sample contains 150,000 to 200,000 clones, about 90% of which appear only once. The chain couples TRBV11-2 to TRBJ2-7, with 12 positions matching TRBD2. The source of this sequence is a man aged 18 to 29 in good health and CMV-seropositive. Sequences were obtained from PBMCs. CDR3 nucleotides: TGTGCCAGCAGCCTCCGACTAGCGGGAGCCTCCTACGAGCAGTACTTC. Amino acid sequence: CASSLRLAGASYEQYF.